The present T cell receptor beta chain was sequenced within a study of blood T cell repertoires in COVID-19. The wider study: From the United States, Italy and Spain came samples of acute and convalescent COVID-19. Sources were T cells, B-cell-depleted T cells, or PBMCs; the material itself was cDNA or gDNA.

In the original analysis: Using reference gene primer amplification, nucleated cell counts were estimated. Here immunoSEQ multiplex PCR was the method, and the copy in TCRdb shows in-frame clones only, minus some. The V and J calls and clone size are taken from that table; D and trimming were inferred from the DNA. The profile shows about 72,000 clones, 86% of them singletons. The CDR3 has 11 residues. Germline assignment: CDR1 SGHTA and CDR2 FQGNSA. A note on this clone: Relative to the germline gene, one junction end is altered; a read error may explain this.

The gene calls are TRBV7-2 and TRBJ2-2; TRBD1 agrees at 7 bases. This TCR was sampled from a man between 65 and 85 years old with active or convalescent COVID-19. The sample was peripheral blood. CDR3 coding DNA: TGTGCCGGCAGGACAGGCGGGGAGCTGTTTTTT. Its protein product is CAGRTGGELFF.